Reported below is one TCR beta chain. Its antigen is currently unknown. The entry originates in a study of post-analysis software for immune sequencing data. Study at large: As for disease course, relapsing-remitting, secondary progressive and progressive-relapsing multiple sclerosis were all included. Study results and caveats: Five or six TRBV segments were more frequent in patients than controls; TRBV5-6, TRBV5-1 and TRBV20-1 belonged to this group. Versus controls, multiple sclerosis patients showed significantly lower diversity (normalized Chao1). Samples prepared in the same batch strongly co-clustered by F measure.

The CDR3 runs to 13 residues. The V end lost 6 bases, the J end lost 11 bases, and 19 bases lay between the germline ends. In germline, CDR1 is LGHDT, CDR2 YNNKEL (reference sequence). The TCR beta cDNA libraries contained unique molecular identifiers. A single record per CDR3 protein comes from TCRdb applying MiXCR to the PCR reads. The data show approximately 400,000 distinct CDR3 sequences, roughly 36% seen once. This clonotype originated in a girl aged 5 to 17 with multiple sclerosis. Sequenced: blood. The V and J genes are TRBV3-1 and TRBJ2-5; no reliable D call. Here the CDR3 DNA reads TGTGCCAGCAGAGACTCCATGGGCAGAGAGCAGTACTTC. This gives the protein CASRDSMGREQYF.